This TCR beta chain was sequenced for a study of T-cell memory formation after mild COVID-19. Whole-study results and caveats: Contracting clones from day 15 to 85 had balanced CD4/CD8; later expanders favoured CD4+.

This clonotype was observed a few times. The antigen is not known. The germline V gene has CDR1 MNHNS and CDR2 SASEGT. V lost 6 bases and J 7 bases, leaving 13 bases between the germline ends. The CDR3 has 12 amino acids. cDNA libraries for TCR alpha and TCR beta, carrying sample barcodes and UMIs, came from 5'RACE with constant-segment primers. TCRdb called the 5' RACE reads again in MiXCR, with one record for every CDR3 protein. The sample records a few hundred thousand distinct CDR3 sequences, 16% being singletons. J is TRBJ2-7 and V is TRBV6-1, with D perhaps TRBD1 (6 bases). The sequencing input was PBMCs or a T cell subset sorted from them (not recorded which). This receptor was obtained from a young man who had mild COVID-19 (a few samples of this study predate the infection). Cell type and time point are not known. The CDR3 region is CASRQGPREQYF. DNA for the CDR3: TGTGCCAGCAGGCAGGGGCCCCGTGAGCAGTACTTC.